The 20 T cell receptor beta chains listed next were all sequenced from one sample in a study of cytomegalovirus exposure and HLA in healthy donors. In the PCR, 60 Vbeta and 13 Jbeta primers were used. This table comes from immunoSEQ multiplex PCR, and its TCRdb copy is limited to in-frame clones, with some not included. Found here are some 140,000 clones, about 70% of them singletons; the top ten hold 2.4%. The sequenced material came from PBMCs. All receptors come from a woman between 35 and 50 years old in good health and CMV-seronegative.

J is TRBJ1-5 and V is TRBV18, with 9 bases that match TRBD1. The CDR3 length is 14 residues. The germline V gene has CDR1 KGHSH and CDR2 LQKENI. V trimming: 5 bases; J trimming: 3 bases; junction bases outside the gene matches: 2. In DNA form, the CDR3 reads TGTGCCAGCTCATTACAGGGGGCCAATCAGCCCCAGCATTTT. It encodes CASSLQGANQPQHF.

CDR3 in DNA: TGTGCCAGTAGTTCCGGACAGGGTTTGATCCTCAACTATGGCTACACCTTC. It is translated as CASSSGQGLILNYGYTF. V usage is TRBV19 and J usage is TRBJ1-2; 8 nucleotides match TRBD1. This CDR3 comprises 17 residues. V shed 5 bases, J shed 2 bases, and the junction held 13 bases outside the gene matches. Germline lookup yields CDR1 LNHDA and CDR2 SQIVND (reference sequence).

This chain connects TRBV6-6 to TRBJ2-1, with 9 bases matching TRBD1. The CDR3 consists of 15 residues. In germline, CDR1 is MNHNY, CDR2 SVGAGI (reference sequence). The V gene end was trimmed by 6 bases and the J gene end by 2 bases; junction bases not matched to a gene: 5. CDR3 sequence: CASSNRDRAYNEQFF. CDR3 nucleotide sequence: TGTGCCAGCAGCAACCGGGACAGGGCCTACAATGAGCAGTTCTTC.

In its sample, this clone was seen once. The V and J genes are TRBV6-5 and TRBJ2-2; 7 nucleotides align to TRBD1. V lost 4 bases to trimming and J lost 1 base; unmatched junction nucleotides: 3. CDR3 size: 15 residues. Per germline, CDR1 MNHEY and CDR2 SVGAGI. DNA for the CDR3: TGTGCCAGCAGTTGGGGACAGCTGAACACCGGGGAGCTGTTTTTT. Its protein is CASSWGQLNTGELFF.

This clone was observed a handful of times. The J gene is TRBJ1-2, the V gene TRBV7-9; D gene unclear. The CDR3 extends over 13 amino acids. CDR1 is SEHNR, CDR2 FQNEAQ, per germline (reference sequence). Trimming pared 3 bases from V and 1 base from J, leaving 6 bases between. The CDR3 is CASSFSNNYGYTF. The CDR3 bases are TGTGCCAGCAGCTTTTCCAATAACTATGGCTACACCTTC. The variable domain in full, completed from reference TRBV7-9 and TRBJ1-2, reads DTGVSQNPRHKITKRGQNVTFRCDPISEHNRLYWYRQTLGQGPEFLTYFQNEAQLEKSRLLSDRFSAERPKGSFSTLEIQRTEQGDSAMYLCASSFSNNYGYTFGSGTRLTVV.

The chain is built from TRBV7-6 and TRBJ1-3, with D tentatively TRBD1 (5 bases). The CDR3 is made up of 16 amino acids. CDR1 SGHVS and CDR2 FNYEAQ come from the germline V gene. Trimming took 5 bases from V and 0 from J, leaving 14 bases between them. CDR3 DNA: TGTGCCAGCAGCCTTATGACAGTTGACTCTGGAAACACCATATATTTT. Translating gives CASSLMTVDSGNTIYF.

This clone was seen a single time. The chain has TRBV19 and TRBJ2-1, with 12 nucleotides matching TRBD2. J gave up 7 bases and V 2 bases, and 9 bases lay outside the gene matches. Germline values: CDR1 LNHDA, CDR2 SQIVND (reference sequence). This CDR3 has 17 residues. The CDR3 region has the DNA TGTGCCAGTAGTATATCTAGCGGGGGGGCCCAACGAAATGAGCAGTTCTTC. It translates to CASSISSGGAQRNEQFF.

The gene calls are TRBV30 and TRBJ2-5; TRBD2 matches at 11 bases. Per the germline V gene, CDR1 is GTSNPN and CDR2 is SVGIG (reference sequence). There are 14 residues in the CDR3. With V trimmed by 1 base and J by 7 bases, 5 bases remained unmatched. The chain's CDR3 is CAWSEGTSGRTQYF. The CDR3 DNA reads TGTGCCTGGAGTGAAGGGACTAGCGGCCGGACCCAGTACTTC.

This clone was counted between two and nine times. The CDR3 coding sequence is TGTGCCAGCAGTTTAGGGGGAGCAGGGGGCAGGCACACTGAAGCTTTCTTT. Residues: CASSLGGAGGRHTEAFF. The chain carries TRBV28 and TRBJ1-1; 8 nucleotides agree with TRBD1. This CDR3 has 17 amino acids. From germline, CDR1 is MDHEN and CDR2 SYDVKM. The ends lost 2 bases at V and 3 bases at J; junction bases unmatched: 11.

The chain links TRBV7-6 to TRBJ2-2, with 11 bases matching TRBD2. Germline CDR1 SGHVS, CDR2 FNYEAQ. The V segment lost 5 bases and the J segment 5 bases; nucleotides outside the gene matches: 4. The CDR3 consists of 15 residues. CDR3 sequence reads: CASSPGLAGTGELFF. CDR3 bases: TGTGCCAGCAGCCCAGGACTAGCGGGTACCGGGGAGCTGTTTTTT. The full variable domain, completed using reference TRBV7-6 and TRBJ2-2, is GAGVSQSPRYKVTKRGQDVALRCDPISGHVSLYWYRQALGQGPEFLTYFNYEAQQDKSGLPNDRFSAERPEGSISTLTIQRTEQRDSAMYRCASSPGLAGTGELFFGEGSRLTVL.

The rearrangement links TRBV19 to TRBJ2-7, with D possibly being TRBD1 (6 bases). CDR1 and CDR2 (germline): LNHDA, SQIVND (reference sequence). The V gene lost 3 bases and the J gene lost 2 bases, with 23 bases spanning the gap. This CDR3 has 18 amino acids. CDR3 coding DNA: TGTGCCAGTAGTATCGGGGTTATGACAGGACGACTTACCTACGAGCAGTACTTC. Its translation: CASSIGVMTGRLTYEQYF.

The chain links TRBV2 to TRBJ1-5, with D possibly matching TRBD1 (5 bases). V lost 1 base, J lost 2 bases, and 6 bases lay in between. The germline CDR1 and CDR2 sequences are SNHLY and FYNNEI. CDR3 length equals 14 residues. The CDR3: CASSEETGNQPQHF. As DNA, the CDR3 is TGTGCCAGCAGTGAAGAGACAGGCAATCAGCCCCAGCATTTT. The whole variable domain, filled in from reference TRBV2 and TRBJ1-5, reads EPEVTQTPSHQVTQMGQEVILRCVPISNHLYFYWYRQILGQKVEFLVSFYNNEISEKSEIFDDQFSVERPDGSNFTLKIRSTKLEDSAMYFCASSEETGNQPQHFGDGTRLSIL.

This chain uses TRBV11-2 with TRBJ2-7, with unresolved D. This CDR3 has 13 amino acids. V gave up 3 bases and J gave up 1 base, with 7 bases separating them. CDR1 SGHAT and CDR2 FQNNGV come from the germline V gene. Written as DNA, the CDR3 is TGTGCCAGCAGCTTCAGGATTTCCTACGAGCAGTACTTC. Its translation is CASSFRISYEQYF. The variable domain in full, completed from reference TRBV11-2 and TRBJ2-7, reads EAGVAQSPRYKIIEKRQSVAFWCNPISGHATLYWYQQILGQGPKLLIQFQNNGVVDDSQLPKDRFSAERLKGVDSTLKIQPAKLEDSAVYLCASSFRISYEQYFGPGTRLTVT.

This sequence joins TRBV18 and TRBJ2-5; the match to TRBD1 covers 9 bases. Germline CDR1 reads KGHSH; CDR2 reads LQKENI. There are 16 residues in the CDR3. Trimming at V came to 2 bases and at J to 1 base, leaving 5 bases not matched to a gene. The CDR3 here is CASSPGDRASQETQYF. For the CDR3, the DNA is TGTGCCAGCTCACCAGGGGACAGGGCGTCCCAAGAGACCCAGTACTTC.

This clone was seen only a few times. CDR3 in amino acids: CASSVGGLLDTQYF. The CDR3 DNA reads as TGTGCCAGCAGCGTAGGGGGACTCTTAGATACGCAGTATTTT. The rearrangement uses TRBV9 and TRBJ2-3, with D perhaps matching TRBD2 (6 bases). V was shortened by 0 bases and J by 5 bases, with 10 bases between the two germline ends. Germline CDR1 is SGDLS and CDR2 is YYNGEE. The CDR3 has 14 residues.

This clone was detected only once. The rearrangement joins TRBV11-2 to TRBJ1-1, with a tentative D call TRBD1 (5 bases). The V gene's germline CDR1 is SGHAT and CDR2 FQNNGV. CDR3 length: 14 residues. V was trimmed by 2 bases and J by 1 base, leaving 8 bases between them. The CDR3 sequence is CASSLSRGNTEAFF. CDR3 nucleotide sequence: TGTGCCAGCAGCTTATCTAGGGGGAACACTGAAGCTTTCTTT.

The V call is TRBV5-1, the J call TRBJ1-1, with a tentative D call TRBD1 (6 bases). The CDR3 contains 14 residues. Trimming took off 3 bases at V and 6 bases at J, with 15 bases between the two ends. Germline V gives CDR1 SGHRS, CDR2 YFSETQ. The DNA for the CDR3 is TGCGCCAGCAGCTCAAAAACAGGGATACCTGAAGCTTTCTTT. Residues: CASSSKTGIPEAFF. The variable domain in full, with the rest retrieved from reference TRBV5-1 and TRBJ1-1, is KAGVTQTPRYLIKTRGQQVTLSCSPISGHRSVSWYQQTPGQGLQFLFEYFSETQRNKGNFPGRFSGRQFSNSRSEMNVSTLELGDSALYLCASSSKTGIPEAFFGQGTRLTVV.

The gene calls are TRBV5-6 and TRBJ2-7; TRBD1 matches at 8 bases. V lost 4 bases to trimming and J lost 4 bases; unmatched junction nucleotides: 10. The CDR3 has 15 residues. Germline V gives CDR1 SGHDT, CDR2 YYEEEE. CDR3 in DNA: TGTGCCAGCAGCCTCCTTTGGGGACAGGCTTACGAGCAGTACTTC. Its protein product is CASSLLWGQAYEQYF.

The genes are TRBV7-8 and TRBJ1-2, with 7 positions matching TRBD1. The junction had 10 bases not matched to a gene; V was cut back by 5 bases and J by 7 bases. The V gene's germline CDR1 is SGHVS and CDR2 FQNEAQ. The CDR3 runs to 14 residues. CDR3 coding DNA: TGTGCCAGCAGCACCGGACAGGCTCGGGGTGGCTACACCTTC. It specifies CASSTGQARGGYTF. The entire variable domain, with the rest obtained from reference TRBV7-8 and TRBJ1-2, is as follows: GAGVSQSPRYKVAKRGQDVALRCDPISGHVSLFWYQQALGQGPEFLTYFQNEAQLDKSGLPSDRFFAERPEGSVSTLKIQRTQQEDSAVYLCASSTGQARGGYTFGSGTRLTVV.

The DNA for the CDR3 is TGTGCCAGCAGTTTCGGGACTAGTGCCTACAATGAGCAGTTCTTC. Protein product: CASSFGTSAYNEQFF. The rearrangement uses TRBV27 and TRBJ2-1; TRBD2 aligns across 8 bases. The V and J ends lost 3 bases and 2 bases, in that order; junction bases with no gene match: 3. This CDR3 is 15 amino acids long. CDR1 MNHEY and CDR2 SMNVEV come from the germline V gene (reference sequence).